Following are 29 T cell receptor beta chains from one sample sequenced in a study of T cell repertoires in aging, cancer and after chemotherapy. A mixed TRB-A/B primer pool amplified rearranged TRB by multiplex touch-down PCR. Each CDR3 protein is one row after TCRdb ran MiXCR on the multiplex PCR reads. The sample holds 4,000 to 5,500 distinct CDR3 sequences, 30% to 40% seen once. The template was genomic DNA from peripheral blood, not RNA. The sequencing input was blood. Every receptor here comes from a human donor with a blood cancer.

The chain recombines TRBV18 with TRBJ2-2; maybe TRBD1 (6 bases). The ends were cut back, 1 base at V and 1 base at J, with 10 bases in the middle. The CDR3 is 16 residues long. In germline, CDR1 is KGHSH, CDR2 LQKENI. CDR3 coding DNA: TGTGCCAGCTCACCACGAGAGGACAGGAACACCGGGGAGCTGTTTTTT. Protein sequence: CASSPREDRNTGELFF. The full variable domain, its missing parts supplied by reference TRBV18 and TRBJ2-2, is NAGVMQNPRHLVRRRGQEARLRCSPMKGHSHVYWYRQLPEEGLKFMVYLQKENIIDESGMPKERFSAEFPKEGPSILRIQQVVRGDSAAYFCASSPREDRNTGELFFGEGSRLTVL.

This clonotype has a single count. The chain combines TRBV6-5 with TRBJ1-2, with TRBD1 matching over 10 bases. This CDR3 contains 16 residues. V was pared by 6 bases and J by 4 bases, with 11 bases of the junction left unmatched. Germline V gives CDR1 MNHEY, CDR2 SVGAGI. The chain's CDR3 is CASSRSGTGDGYGYTF. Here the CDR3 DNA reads TGTGCCAGCAGCCGTTCTGGGACAGGGGACGGCTATGGCTACACCTTC.

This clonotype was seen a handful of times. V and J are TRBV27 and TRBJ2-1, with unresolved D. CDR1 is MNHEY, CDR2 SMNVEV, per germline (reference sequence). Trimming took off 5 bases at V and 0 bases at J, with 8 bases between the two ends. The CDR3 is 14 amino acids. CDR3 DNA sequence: TGTGCCAGCAGTCCCCAGCCCTCCTACAATGAGCAGTTCTTC. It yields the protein CASSPQPSYNEQFF.

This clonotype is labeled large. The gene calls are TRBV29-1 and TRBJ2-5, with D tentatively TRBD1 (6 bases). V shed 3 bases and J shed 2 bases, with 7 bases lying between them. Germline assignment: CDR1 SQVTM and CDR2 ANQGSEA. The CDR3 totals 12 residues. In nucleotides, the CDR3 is TGCAGCGTTGACACAGGGCAAGAGACCCAGTACTTC. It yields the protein CSVDTGQETQYF. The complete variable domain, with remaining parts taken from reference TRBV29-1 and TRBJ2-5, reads SAVISQKPSRDICQRGTSLTIQCQVDSQVTMMFWYRQQPGQSLTLIATANQGSEATYESGFVIDKFPISRPNLTFSTLTVSNMSPEDSSIYLCSVDTGQETQYFGPGTRLLVL.

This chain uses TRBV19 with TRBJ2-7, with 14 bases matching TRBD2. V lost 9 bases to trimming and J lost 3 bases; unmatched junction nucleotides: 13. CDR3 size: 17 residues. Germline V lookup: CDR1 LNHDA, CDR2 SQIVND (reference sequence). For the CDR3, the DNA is TGTGCCAGCTCACCCTTAAGGACTAGCGGGGGGTTCTACGAGCAGTACTTC. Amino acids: CASSPLRTSGGFYEQYF.

The CDR3 DNA reads TGTGCCAGCAGCTTCTACAGGGGGAATACGCAGTATTTT. It translates to CASSFYRGNTQYF. The chain couples TRBV5-6 to TRBJ2-3; 8 positions match TRBD1. Germline-derived CDR1 and CDR2 are SGHDT and YYEEEE. V trimming: 2 bases; J trimming: 7 bases; junction bases outside the gene matches: 3. The length of the CDR3 is 13 residues.

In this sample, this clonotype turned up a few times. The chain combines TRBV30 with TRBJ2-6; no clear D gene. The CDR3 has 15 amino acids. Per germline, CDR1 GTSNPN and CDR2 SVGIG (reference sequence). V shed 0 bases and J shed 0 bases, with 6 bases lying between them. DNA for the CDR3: TGTGCCTGGAGTGTACTACTCTCTGGGGCCAACGTCCTGACTTTC. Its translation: CAWSVLLSGANVLTF.

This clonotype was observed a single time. Here the CDR3 DNA reads TGTGCCAGCAGTCTACAGGGGCCCTATAATTCACCCCTCCACTTT. It yields the protein CASSLQGPYNSPLHF. The V and J genes are TRBV27 and TRBJ1-6; 7 bases map to TRBD1. J gave up 2 bases and V 5 bases, and 3 bases lay outside the gene matches. The CDR3 loop spans 15 amino acids. The V gene's germline CDR1 is MNHEY and CDR2 SMNVEV (reference sequence).

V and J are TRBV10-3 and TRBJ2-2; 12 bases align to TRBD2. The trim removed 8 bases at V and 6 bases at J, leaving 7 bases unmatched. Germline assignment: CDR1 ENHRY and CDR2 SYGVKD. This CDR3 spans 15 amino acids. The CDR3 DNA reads TGTGCCATCGGGTCGGCTAGCGGGGGGGCCGGGGAGCTGTTTTTT. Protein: CAIGSASGGAGELFF.

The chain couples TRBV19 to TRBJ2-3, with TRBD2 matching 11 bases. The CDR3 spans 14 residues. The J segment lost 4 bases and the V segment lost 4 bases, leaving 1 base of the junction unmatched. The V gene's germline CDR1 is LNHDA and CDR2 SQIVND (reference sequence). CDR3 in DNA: TGTGCCAGTAGTACTAGCGGGGGGTCAGATACGCAGTATTTT. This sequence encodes CASSTSGGSDTQYF.

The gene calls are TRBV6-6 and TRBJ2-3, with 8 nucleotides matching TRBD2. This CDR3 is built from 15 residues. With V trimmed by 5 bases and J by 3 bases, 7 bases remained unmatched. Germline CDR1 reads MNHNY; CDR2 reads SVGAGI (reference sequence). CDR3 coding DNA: TGTGCCAGCAGTCAGCGGGGGACGAGGACAGATACGCAGTATTTT. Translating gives CASSQRGTRTDTQYF.

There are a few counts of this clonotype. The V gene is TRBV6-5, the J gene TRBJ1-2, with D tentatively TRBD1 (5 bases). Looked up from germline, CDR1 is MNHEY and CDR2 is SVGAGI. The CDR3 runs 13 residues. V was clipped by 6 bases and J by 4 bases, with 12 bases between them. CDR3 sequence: CASRTRGSYGYTF. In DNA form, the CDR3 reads TGTGCCAGCAGGACAAGGGGTTCCTATGGCTACACCTTC.

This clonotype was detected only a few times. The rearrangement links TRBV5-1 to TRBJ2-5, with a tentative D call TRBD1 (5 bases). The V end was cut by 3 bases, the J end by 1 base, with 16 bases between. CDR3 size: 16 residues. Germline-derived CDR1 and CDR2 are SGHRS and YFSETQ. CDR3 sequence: CASSSTSQGPQETQYF. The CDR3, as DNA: TGCGCCAGCAGCTCAACCTCTCAGGGCCCCCAAGAGACCCAGTACTTC.

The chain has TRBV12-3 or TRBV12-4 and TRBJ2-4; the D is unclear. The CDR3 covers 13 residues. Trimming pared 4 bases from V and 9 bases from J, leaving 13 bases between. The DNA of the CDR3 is TGTGCCAGCAGTTCCCTCCCAGGCAGCATTCAGTACTTC. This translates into CASSSLPGSIQYF.

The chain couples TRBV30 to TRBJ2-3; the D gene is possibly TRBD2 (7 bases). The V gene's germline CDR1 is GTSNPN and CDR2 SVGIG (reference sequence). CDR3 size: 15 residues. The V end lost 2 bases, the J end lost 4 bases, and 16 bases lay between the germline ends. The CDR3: CAWSRVGGGADTQYF. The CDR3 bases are TGTGCCTGGAGTCGGGTGGGAGGGGGTGCAGATACGCAGTATTTT.

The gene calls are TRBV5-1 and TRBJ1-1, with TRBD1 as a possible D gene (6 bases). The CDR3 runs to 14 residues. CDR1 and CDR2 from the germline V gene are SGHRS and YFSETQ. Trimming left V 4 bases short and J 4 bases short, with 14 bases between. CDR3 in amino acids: CASSKRGTGTEAFF. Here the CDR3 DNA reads TGCGCCAGCAGCAAGAGGGGGACCGGCACTGAAGCTTTCTTT.

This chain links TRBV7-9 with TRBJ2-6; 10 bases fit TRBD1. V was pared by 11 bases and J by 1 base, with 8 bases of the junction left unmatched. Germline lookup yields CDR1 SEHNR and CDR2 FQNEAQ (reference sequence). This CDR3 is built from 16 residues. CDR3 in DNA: TGTGCCCCCGGGGACAGGGGATCATCTGGGGCCAACGTCCTGACTTTC. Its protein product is CAPGDRGSSGANVLTF.

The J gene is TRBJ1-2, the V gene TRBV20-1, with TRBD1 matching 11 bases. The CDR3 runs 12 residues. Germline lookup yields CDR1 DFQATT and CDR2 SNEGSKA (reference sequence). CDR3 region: CIAGQGVGGYTF. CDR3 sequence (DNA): TGCATCGCGGGACAGGGGGTCGGTGGCTACACCTTC.

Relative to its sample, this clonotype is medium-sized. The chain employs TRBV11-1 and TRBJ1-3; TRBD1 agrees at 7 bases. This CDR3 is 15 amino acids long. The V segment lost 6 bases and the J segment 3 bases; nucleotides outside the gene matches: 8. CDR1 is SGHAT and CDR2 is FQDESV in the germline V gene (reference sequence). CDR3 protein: CASSFTGTDGNTIYF. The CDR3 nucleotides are TGTGCCAGCAGTTTTACCGGGACAGATGGAAACACCATATATTTT. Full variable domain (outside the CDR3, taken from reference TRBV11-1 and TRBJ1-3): EAEVAQSPRYKITEKSQAVAFWCDPISGHATLYWYRQILGQGPELLVQFQDESVVDDSQLPKDRFSAERLKGVDSTLKIQPAELGDSAMYLCASSFTGTDGNTIYFGEGSWLTVV.

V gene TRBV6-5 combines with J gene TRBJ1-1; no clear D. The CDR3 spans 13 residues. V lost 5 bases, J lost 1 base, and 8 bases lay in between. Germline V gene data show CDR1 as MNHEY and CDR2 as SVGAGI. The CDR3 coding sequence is TGTGCCAGCAGTGCTGCAAGGAACACTGAAGCTTTCTTT. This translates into CASSAARNTEAFF.

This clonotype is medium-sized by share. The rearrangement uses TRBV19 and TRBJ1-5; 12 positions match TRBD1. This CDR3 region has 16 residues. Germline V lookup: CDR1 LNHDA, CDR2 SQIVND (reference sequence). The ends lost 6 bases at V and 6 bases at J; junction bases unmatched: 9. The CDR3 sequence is CASRDQGQGAGQPQHF. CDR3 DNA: TGTGCCAGTAGAGATCAGGGACAGGGGGCAGGTCAGCCCCAGCATTTT.

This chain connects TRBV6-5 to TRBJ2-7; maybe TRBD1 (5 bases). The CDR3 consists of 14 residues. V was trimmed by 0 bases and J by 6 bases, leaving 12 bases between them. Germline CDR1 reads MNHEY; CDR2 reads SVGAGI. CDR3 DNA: TGTGCCAGCAGTTACTCGGTACAGGCGAGCGAGCAGTACTTC. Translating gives CASSYSVQASEQYF.

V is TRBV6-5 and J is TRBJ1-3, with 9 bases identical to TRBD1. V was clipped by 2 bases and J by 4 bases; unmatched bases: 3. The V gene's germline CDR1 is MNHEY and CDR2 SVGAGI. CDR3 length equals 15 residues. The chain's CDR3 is CASSYQGQGGNTIYF. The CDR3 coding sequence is TGTGCCAGCAGTTACCAAGGACAGGGGGGAAACACCATATATTTT.

The chain's CDR3 is CASSYSSGQGSGYTF. The CDR3 bases are TGTGCCAGCAGTTACTCCTCAGGGCAGGGGTCTGGCTACACCTTC. J is TRBJ1-2 and V is TRBV6-5; a weak D match, TRBD1 (6 bases). Trimming took off 0 bases at V and 7 bases at J, with 15 bases between the two ends. Germline V gives CDR1 MNHEY, CDR2 SVGAGI. The CDR3 is 15 amino acids.

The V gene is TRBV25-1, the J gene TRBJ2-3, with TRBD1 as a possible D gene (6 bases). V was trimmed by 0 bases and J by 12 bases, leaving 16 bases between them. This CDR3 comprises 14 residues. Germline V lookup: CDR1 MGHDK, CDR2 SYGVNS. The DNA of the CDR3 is TGTGCCAGCAGTGAATATATACTTTCGGGACATCAGTATTTT. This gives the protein CASSEYILSGHQYF.

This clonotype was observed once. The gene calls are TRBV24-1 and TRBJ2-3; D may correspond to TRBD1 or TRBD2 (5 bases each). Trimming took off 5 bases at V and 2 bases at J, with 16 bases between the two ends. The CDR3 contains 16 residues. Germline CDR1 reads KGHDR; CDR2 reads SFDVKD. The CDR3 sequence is CATSVKGTSLTDTQYF. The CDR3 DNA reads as TGTGCCACCAGTGTTAAGGGGACCAGCCTCACAGATACGCAGTATTTT.

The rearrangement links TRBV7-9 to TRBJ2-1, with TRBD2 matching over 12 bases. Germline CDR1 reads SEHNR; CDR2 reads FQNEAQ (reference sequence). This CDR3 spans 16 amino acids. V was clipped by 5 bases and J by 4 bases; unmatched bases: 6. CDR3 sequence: CASSPRLAGDYNEQFF. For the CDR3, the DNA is TGTGCCAGCAGCCCCCGACTAGCGGGAGATTACAATGAGCAGTTCTTC.

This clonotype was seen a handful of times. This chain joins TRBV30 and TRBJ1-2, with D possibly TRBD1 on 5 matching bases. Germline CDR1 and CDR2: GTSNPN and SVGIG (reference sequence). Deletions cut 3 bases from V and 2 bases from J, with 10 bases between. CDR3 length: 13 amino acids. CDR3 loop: CAWRGGGNYGYTF. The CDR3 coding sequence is TGTGCCTGGAGGGGTGGGGGAAACTATGGCTACACCTTC.

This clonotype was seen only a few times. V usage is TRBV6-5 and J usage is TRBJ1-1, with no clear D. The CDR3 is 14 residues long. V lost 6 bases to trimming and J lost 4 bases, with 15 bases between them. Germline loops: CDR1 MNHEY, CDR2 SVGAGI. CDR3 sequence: CASSLVSLGTEAFF. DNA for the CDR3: TGTGCCAGCAGCCTCGTAAGTCTCGGCACTGAAGCTTTCTTT.